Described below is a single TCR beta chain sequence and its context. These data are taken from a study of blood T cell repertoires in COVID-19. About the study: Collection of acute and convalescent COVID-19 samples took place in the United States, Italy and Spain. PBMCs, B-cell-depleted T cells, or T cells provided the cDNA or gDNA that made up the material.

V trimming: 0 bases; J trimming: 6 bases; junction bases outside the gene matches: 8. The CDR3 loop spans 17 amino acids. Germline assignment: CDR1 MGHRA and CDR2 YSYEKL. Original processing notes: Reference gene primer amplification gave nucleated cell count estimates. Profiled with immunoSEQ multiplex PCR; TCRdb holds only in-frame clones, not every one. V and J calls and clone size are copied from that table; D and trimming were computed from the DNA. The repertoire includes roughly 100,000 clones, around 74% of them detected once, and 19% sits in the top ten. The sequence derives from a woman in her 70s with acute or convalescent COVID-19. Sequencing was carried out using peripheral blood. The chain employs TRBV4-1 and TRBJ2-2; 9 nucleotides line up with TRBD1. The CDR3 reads CASSQDITGGASGELFF. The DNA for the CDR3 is TGCGCCAGCAGCCAAGACATCACAGGGGGCGCGTCCGGGGAGCTGTTTTTT.